This T cell receptor (beta chain) stems from a study of PD-1 blockade in classical Hodgkin lymphoma. This clone was detected ten times or more. Relapse was seen in all patients after autologous stem cell transplantation, and brentuximab vedotin exposure was variable. Germline lookup yields CDR1 SNHLY and CDR2 FYNNEI. Trimming shortened V by 9 bases and J by 5 bases, and 17 bases separated the two germline ends. The CDR3 length is 13 residues. The data were produced by immunoSEQ multiplex PCR, yet TCRdb's version contains in-frame clones alone and is incomplete. This sample has tens of thousands of clones; more than 60% occur once, and the top ten carry 15%.

The receptor's source is a human donor with classical Hodgkin lymphoma. The input for sequencing was peripheral blood mononuclear cells (PBMCs), taken before the second cycle of nivolumab. The chain carries TRBV2 and TRBJ2-7, with D hard to call. In DNA form, the CDR3 reads TGTGCCAGTAGTAATTGGGCGTCCCACGAGCAGTACGTC. Translated: CASSNWASHEQYV.